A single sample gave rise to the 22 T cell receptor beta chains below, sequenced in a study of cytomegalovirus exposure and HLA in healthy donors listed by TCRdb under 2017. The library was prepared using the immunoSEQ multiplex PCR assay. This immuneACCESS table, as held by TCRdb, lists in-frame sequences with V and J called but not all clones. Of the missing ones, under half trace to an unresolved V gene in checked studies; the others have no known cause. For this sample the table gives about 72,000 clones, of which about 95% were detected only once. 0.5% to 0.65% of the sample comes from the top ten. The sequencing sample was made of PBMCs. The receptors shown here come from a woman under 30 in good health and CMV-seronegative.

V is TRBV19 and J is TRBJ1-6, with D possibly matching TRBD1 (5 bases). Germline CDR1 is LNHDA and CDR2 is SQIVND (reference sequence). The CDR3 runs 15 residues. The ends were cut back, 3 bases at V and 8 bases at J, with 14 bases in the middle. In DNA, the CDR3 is TGTGCCAGTAGTATCGAATCAGGGTTTTATTCACCCCTCCACTTT. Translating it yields CASSIESGFYSPLHF.

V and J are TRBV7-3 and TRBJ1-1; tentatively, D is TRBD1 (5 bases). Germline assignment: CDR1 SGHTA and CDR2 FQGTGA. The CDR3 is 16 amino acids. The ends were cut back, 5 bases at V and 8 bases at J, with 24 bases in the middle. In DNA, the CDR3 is TGTGCCAGCAGCCCCCACCAGGGCAGTCGCCTAAAAGAAGCTTTCTTT. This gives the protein CASSPHQGSRLKEAFF.

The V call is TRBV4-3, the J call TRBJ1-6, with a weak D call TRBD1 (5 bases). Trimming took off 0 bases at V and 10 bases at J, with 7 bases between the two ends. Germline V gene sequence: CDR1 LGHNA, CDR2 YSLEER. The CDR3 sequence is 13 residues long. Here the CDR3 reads CASSQDAGSPLHF. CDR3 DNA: TGCGCCAGCAGCCAAGACGCAGGGTCACCCCTCCACTTT.

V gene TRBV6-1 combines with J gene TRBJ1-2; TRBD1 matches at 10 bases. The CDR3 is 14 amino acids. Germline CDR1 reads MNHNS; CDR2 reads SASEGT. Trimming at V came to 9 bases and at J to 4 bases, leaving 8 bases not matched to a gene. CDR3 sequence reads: CASDRGRGFYGYTF. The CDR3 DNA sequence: TGTGCCAGTGACAGGGGGCGCGGATTCTATGGCTACACCTTC.

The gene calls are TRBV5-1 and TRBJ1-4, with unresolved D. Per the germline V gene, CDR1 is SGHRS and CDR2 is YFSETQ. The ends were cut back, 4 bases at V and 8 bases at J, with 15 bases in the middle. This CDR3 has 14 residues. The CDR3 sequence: CASSQDRLWEKLFF. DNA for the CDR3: TGCGCCAGCAGCCAGGATAGATTGTGGGAAAAACTGTTTTTT.

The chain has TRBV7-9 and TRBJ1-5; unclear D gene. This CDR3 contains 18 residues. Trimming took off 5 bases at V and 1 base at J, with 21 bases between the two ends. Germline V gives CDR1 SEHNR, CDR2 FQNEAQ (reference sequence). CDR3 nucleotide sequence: TGTGCCAGCAGCCCTTACGGAGGGCTTCTGGGGAGCAATCAGCCCCAGCATTTT. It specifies CASSPYGGLLGSNQPQHF.

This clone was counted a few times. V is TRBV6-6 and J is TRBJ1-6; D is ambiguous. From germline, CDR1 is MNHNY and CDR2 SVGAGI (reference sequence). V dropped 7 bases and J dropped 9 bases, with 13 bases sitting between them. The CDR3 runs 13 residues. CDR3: CASTDGESSPLHF. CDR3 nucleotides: TGTGCCAGCACTGACGGAGAGAGTTCACCCCTCCACTTT.

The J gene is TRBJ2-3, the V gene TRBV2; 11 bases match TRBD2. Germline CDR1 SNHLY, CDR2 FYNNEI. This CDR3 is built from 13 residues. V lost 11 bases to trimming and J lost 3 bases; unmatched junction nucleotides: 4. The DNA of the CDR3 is TGTGCCGGTAGCGGGGGGGCAACAGATACGCAGTATTTT. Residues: CAGSGGATDTQYF.

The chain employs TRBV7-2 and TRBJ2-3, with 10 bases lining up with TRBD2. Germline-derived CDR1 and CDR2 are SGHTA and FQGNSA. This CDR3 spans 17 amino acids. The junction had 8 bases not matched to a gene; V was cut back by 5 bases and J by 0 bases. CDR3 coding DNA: TGTGCCAGCAGCACCAAGCGGGGGGGCCTAAGCACAGATACGCAGTATTTT. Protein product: CASSTKRGGLSTDTQYF.

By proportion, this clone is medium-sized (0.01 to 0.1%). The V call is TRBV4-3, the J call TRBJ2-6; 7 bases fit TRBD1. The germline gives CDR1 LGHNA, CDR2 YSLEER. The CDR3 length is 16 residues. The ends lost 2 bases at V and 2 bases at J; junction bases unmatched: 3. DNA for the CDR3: TGCGCCAGCAGCCAAACGACAGGGACTGGGGCCAACGTCCTGACTTTC. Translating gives CASSQTTGTGANVLTF.

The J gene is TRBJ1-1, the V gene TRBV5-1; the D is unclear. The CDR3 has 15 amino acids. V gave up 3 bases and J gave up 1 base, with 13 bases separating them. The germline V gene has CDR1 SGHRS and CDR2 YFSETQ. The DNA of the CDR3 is TGCGCCAGCAGCTCCAACGACGGAGAGAACACTGAAGCTTTCTTT. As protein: CASSSNDGENTEAFF.

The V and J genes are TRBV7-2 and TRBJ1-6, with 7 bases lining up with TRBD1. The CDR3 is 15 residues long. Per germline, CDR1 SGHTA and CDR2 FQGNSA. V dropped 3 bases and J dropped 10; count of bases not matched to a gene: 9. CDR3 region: CASSLVGQTGSPLHF. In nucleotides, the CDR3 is TGTGCCAGCAGCTTGGTGGGACAGACCGGGTCACCCCTCCACTTT.

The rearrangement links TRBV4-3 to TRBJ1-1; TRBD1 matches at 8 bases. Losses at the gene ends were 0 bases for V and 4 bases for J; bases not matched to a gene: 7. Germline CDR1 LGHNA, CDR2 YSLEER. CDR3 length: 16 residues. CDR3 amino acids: CASSQDEGTGGTEAFF. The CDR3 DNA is TGCGCCAGCAGCCAAGATGAAGGTACAGGGGGCACTGAAGCTTTCTTT.

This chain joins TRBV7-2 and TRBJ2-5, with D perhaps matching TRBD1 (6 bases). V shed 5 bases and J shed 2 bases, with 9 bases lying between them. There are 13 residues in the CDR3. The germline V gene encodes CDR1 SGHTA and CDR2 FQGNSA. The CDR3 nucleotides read TGTGCCAGCAGCGCGGACAGACAAGAGACCCAGTACTTC. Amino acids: CASSADRQETQYF.

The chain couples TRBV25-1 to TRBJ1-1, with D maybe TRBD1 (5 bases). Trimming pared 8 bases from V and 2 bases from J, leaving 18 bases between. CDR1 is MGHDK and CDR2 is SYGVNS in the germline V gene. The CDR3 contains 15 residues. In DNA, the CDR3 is TGTGCCAGCTTAGGACACGATCTTACTAACACTGAAGCTTTCTTT. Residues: CASLGHDLTNTEAFF. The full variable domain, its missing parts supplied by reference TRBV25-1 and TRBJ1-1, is EADIYQTPRYLVIGTGKKITLECSQTMGHDKMYWYQQDPGMELHLIHYSYGVNSTEKGDLSSESTVSRIRTEHFPLTLESARPSHTSQYLCASLGHDLTNTEAFFGQGTRLTVV.

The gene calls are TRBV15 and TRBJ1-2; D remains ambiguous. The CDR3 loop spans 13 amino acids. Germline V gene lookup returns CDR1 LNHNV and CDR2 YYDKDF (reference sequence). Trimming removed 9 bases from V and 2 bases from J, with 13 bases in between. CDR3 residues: CATSGLVNYGYTF. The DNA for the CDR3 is TGTGCCACTAGCGGCCTAGTCAACTATGGCTACACCTTC.

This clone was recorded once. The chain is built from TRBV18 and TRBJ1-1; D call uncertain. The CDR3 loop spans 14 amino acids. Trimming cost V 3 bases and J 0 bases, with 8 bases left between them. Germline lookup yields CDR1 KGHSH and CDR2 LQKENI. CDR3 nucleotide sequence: TGTGCCAGCTCACCTAAACAGTTGAACACTGAAGCTTTCTTT. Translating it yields CASSPKQLNTEAFF.

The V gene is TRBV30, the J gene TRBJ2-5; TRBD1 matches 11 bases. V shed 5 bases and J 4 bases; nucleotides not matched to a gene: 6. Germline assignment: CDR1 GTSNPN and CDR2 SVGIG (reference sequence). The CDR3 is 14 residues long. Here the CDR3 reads CAWGTGGGLETQYF. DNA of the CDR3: TGTGCCTGGGGGACAGGGGGAGGTTTAGAGACCCAGTACTTC.

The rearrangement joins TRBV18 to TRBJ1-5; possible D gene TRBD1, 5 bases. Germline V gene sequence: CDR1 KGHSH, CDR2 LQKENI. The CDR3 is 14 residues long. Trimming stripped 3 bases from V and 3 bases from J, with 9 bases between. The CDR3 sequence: CASSPLGLNQPQHF. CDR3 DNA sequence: TGTGCCAGCTCACCTCTGGGACTCAATCAGCCCCAGCATTTT.

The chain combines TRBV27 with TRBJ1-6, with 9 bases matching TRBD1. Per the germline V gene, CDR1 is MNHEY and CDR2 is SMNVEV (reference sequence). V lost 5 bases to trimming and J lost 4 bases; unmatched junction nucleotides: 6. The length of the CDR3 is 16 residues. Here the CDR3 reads CASSPWTGAYNSPLHF. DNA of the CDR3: TGTGCCAGCAGTCCCTGGACAGGGGCGTATAATTCACCCCTCCACTTT.

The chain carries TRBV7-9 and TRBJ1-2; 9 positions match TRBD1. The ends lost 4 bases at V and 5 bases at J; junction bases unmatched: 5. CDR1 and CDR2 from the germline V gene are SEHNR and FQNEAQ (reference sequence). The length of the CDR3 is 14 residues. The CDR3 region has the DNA TGTGCCAGCAGCTCCCCCGGGACAGGGTATGGCTACACCTTC. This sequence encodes CASSSPGTGYGYTF.

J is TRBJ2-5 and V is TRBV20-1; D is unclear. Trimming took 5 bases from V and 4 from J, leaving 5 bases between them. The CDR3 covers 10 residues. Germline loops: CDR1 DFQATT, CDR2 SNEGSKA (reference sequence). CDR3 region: CSAFRETQYF. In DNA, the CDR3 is TGCAGTGCTTTTCGAGAGACCCAGTACTTC.